These 2 T cell receptor beta chains came from one sample sequenced in a study of PD-1 blockade in classical Hodgkin lymphoma. Every single patient, without exception, relapsed after autologous stem cell transplantation, and brentuximab vedotin exposure varied. Sequencing used immunoSEQ multiplex PCR; TCRdb keeps in-frame clones, though not all of them. The sample holds fewer than 45,000 clones; 70% to 90% are singletons and the top ten take about 6%. This specimen was peripheral blood mononuclear cells (PBMCs), taken before the second cycle of nivolumab. All receptors come from a human donor with classical Hodgkin lymphoma.

The J gene is TRBJ2-1, the V gene TRBV18; 9 bases line up with TRBD2. J gave up 5 bases and V 6 bases, and 11 bases lay outside the gene matches. The CDR3 runs 16 residues. Germline V gene sequence: CDR1 KGHSH, CDR2 LQKENI. CDR3 sequence (DNA): TGTGCCAGCTCGCCCAGCGGGAGGCTAATTAACAATGAGCAGTTCTTC. Translation: CASSPSGRLINNEQFF. Supplemented by reference TRBV18 and TRBJ2-1, the full variable domain reads NAGVMQNPRHLVRRRGQEARLRCSPMKGHSHVYWYRQLPEEGLKFMVYLQKENIIDESGMPKERFSAEFPKEGPSILRIQQVVRGDSAAYFCASSPSGRLINNEQFFGPGTRLTVL.

V and J are TRBV5-1 and TRBJ2-5, with unresolved D. Germline V gene data show CDR1 as SGHRS and CDR2 as YFSETQ. The CDR3 sequence is 13 residues long. V was clipped by 3 bases and J by 7 bases, with 13 bases between them. The DNA of the CDR3 is TGCGCCAGCAGCTCCACCCCTCCGGGGACCCAGTACTTC. This translates into CASSSTPPGTQYF.